The text below deals with one T cell receptor (beta chain). A few counts support this clonotype. Its specific antigen is unknown. Qualities for individual bases were not recorded, and no much larger clone is one base off. The data are from a study of early T cells in non-severe SARS-CoV-2 infection (dated by TCRdb to the early 2020s). At the level of the whole study: Because TCR sequencing relied on bulk RNA taken from unsorted whole blood, pairing of alpha and beta chains was not possible.

Broader findings and caveats from the paper: VDJdb matching was skewed toward anti-spike CD8 responses, so virus-specific expansions were likely underestimated and private and CD4 specificities were missed.

The germline V gene (reference sequence) provides CDR1 WNHNN and CDR2 SYGVQD. The germline ends are 10 bases apart after V is trimmed by 6 bases and J by 2 bases. The CDR3 measures 13 amino acids from cysteine to phenylalanine. The sequence is cut down to CDR3 DNA, 39 bases in frame from base 1. The study was a case-control design nested within a healthcare worker cohort in London, UK, with weekly nasopharyngeal swab PCR tests and blood sampling. Healthcare workers were recruited between 23 and 31 March 2020, during the week of the UK lockdown, and were followed weekly for up to roughly 16 weeks. Libraries were constructed by 5' RACE. These reads were obtained on a NextSeq 500. Unique molecular identifiers were attached to individual cDNA molecules in the TCR library protocol so that sequencing error and PCR bias could be corrected. Both TCR alpha and beta chains were sequenced, and tight co-correlation was observed between alpha and beta sequence abundances in each sample. Processing in the source paper ran as follows. V gene, J gene and CDR3 annotation of TCR sequences was performed with Decombinator V4. Expanded TCRs were defined as changing significantly between any two time points under a Poisson model with p below 0.0001. TCR abundances were normalised to the total number of TCRs sequenced per sample and were expressed as counts per million. MAIT TCRs were defined by TRAV1-2 paired with TRAJ12, TRAJ20 or TRAJ33, and iNKT TCRs by TRAV10 paired with TRAJ18. VDJdb, accessed 1 November 2021, was searched for CMV, EBV and SARS-CoV-2 annotated TCRs, with TCRs annotated for multiple antigens excluded. TCRdb trimmed the raw reads at Q25, called clones with MiXCR and kept productive beta chains. Each record represents a unique CDR3 protein, reported with the most common genes and DNA among its rows. The V and J calls reflect TCRdb's pipeline rather than the authors' work. The sample table holds about 64,000 distinct CDR3 sequences, of which roughly a fifth were seen once. The ten largest account for approximately 16% of the sample.

The material sequenced was whole blood, taken at baseline. Recombination joined TRBV10-1 with TRBJ1-1, with the D segment identity uncertain. This TCR derives from an adult who was a healthcare worker with PCR-confirmed SARS-CoV-2 infection or an uninfected control (not recorded which). CDR3 region: CASRGEVNTEAFF. The DNA reads TGCGCCAGCAGAGGAGAGGTTAACACTGAAGCTTTCTTT.